Below, 10 T cell receptor beta chains from the same sample are listed, as sequenced in a study of blood T cell repertoires in COVID-19. This table comes from immunoSEQ multiplex PCR, and its TCRdb copy is limited to in-frame clones, with some not included. Of about 220,000 clones in the sample, 80% to 90% were seen once. The sample comprised peripheral blood. Receptors originate from a man in his forties or fifties who had recovered from COVID-19.

V is TRBV3-1 (or the pseudogene TRBV3-2) and J is TRBJ2-2; the D gene is possibly TRBD1 (5 bases). There are 15 residues in the CDR3. V lost 1 base and J lost 0, with 6 bases in between. Per the germline V gene, CDR1 is LGHDT and CDR2 is YNNKEL (reference sequence). The CDR3 sequence: CASSQGGPNTGELFF. DNA for the CDR3: TGTGCCAGCAGCCAAGGGGGCCCGAACACCGGGGAGCTGTTTTTT.

This chain joins TRBV30 and TRBJ2-7; D unclear. The germline CDR1 and CDR2 sequences are GTSNPN and SVGIG (reference sequence). Trimming removed 1 base from V and 2 bases from J, with 6 bases in between. This CDR3 spans 12 amino acids. The CDR3 here is CAWSGRPYEQYF. The CDR3 DNA follows: TGTGCCTGGAGTGGTCGTCCCTACGAGCAGTACTTC. The whole variable domain, filled in from reference TRBV30 and TRBJ2-7, reads SQTIHQWPATLVQPVGSPLSLECTVEGTSNPNLYWYRQAAGRGLQLLFYSVGIGQISSEVPQNLSASRPQDRQFILSSKKLLLSDSGFYLCAWSGRPYEQYFGPGTRLTVT.

The CDR3 reads CASSLVAASYNEQFF. The CDR3, as DNA: TGTGCCAGCAGCTTAGTAGCGGCTTCCTACAATGAGCAGTTCTTC. V and J are TRBV7-6 and TRBJ2-1; possible D gene TRBD2, 6 bases. Germline V gene sequence: CDR1 SGHVS, CDR2 FNYEAQ. V shed 1 base and J shed 1 base, with 8 bases lying between them. The CDR3 runs to 15 residues.

The gene calls are TRBV4-2 and TRBJ2-3; 12 nucleotides agree with TRBD2. The J segment lost 8 bases and the V segment lost 6 bases, leaving 18 bases of the junction unmatched. The germline V gene encodes CDR1 LGHNA and CDR2 YNFKEQ. The CDR3 covers 18 residues. CDR3 in DNA: TGTGCCAGCAGTCCCGGAACCGTGTCTAGCGGGAGGGCCCGTACGCAGTATTTT. This codes for CASSPGTVSSGRARTQYF.

CDR3: CASSQDVGTGNTEAFF. CDR3 nucleotide sequence: TGCGCCAGCAGCCAAGATGTTGGGACAGGGAACACTGAAGCTTTCTTT. The rearrangement joins TRBV4-1 to TRBJ1-1; 8 nucleotides align to TRBD1. J lost 1 base, V lost 0 bases, and 4 bases had no gene match. The length of the CDR3 is 16 residues. Germline V lookup: CDR1 MGHRA, CDR2 YSYEKL.

The J gene is TRBJ1-6, the V gene TRBV28; 10 nucleotides agree with TRBD1. V lost 6 bases, J lost 9 bases, and 8 bases stayed unmatched. The germline CDR1 and CDR2 sequences are MDHEN and SYDVKM. CDR3 length: 15 amino acids. For the CDR3, the DNA is TGTGCCAGCAGGCCCGGGACAGGGGATGGTTCACCCCTCCACTTT. This encodes CASRPGTGDGSPLHF.

This clone turned up a few times. The chain uses TRBV28 and TRBJ2-7; 7 bases line up with TRBD1. The CDR3 contains 14 residues. With 6 bases clipped from V and 1 base from J, the junction kept 6 bases outside the gene matches. Germline CDR1 reads MDHEN; CDR2 reads SYDVKM. Written as DNA, the CDR3 is TGTGCCAGCAGGCCGGGACAGACTTCCTACGAGCAGTACTTC. Translated: CASRPGQTSYEQYF.

The chain joins TRBV6-6 to TRBJ2-7; possible D gene TRBD2, 6 bases. The CDR3 runs 13 residues. Per germline, CDR1 MNHNY and CDR2 SVGAGI (reference sequence). Trimming removed 2 bases at V and 4 bases at J, with 9 bases between. CDR3 residues: CASSYTGEYEQYF. The CDR3 nucleotides are TGTGCCAGCAGTTACACGGGGGAATACGAGCAGTACTTC.

This sequence joins TRBV6-5 and TRBJ1-2, with D perhaps matching TRBD1 (5 bases). Trimming took 6 bases from V and 8 from J, leaving 13 bases between them. The CDR3 is 12 residues long. In germline, CDR1 is MNHEY, CDR2 SVGAGI. The CDR3 spells CASSRTGAGYTF. CDR3 DNA sequence: TGTGCCAGCAGCCGAACAGGAGCGGGCTACACCTTC.

The chain joins TRBV6-5 to TRBJ1-6; TRBD1 aligns across 10 bases. This CDR3 comprises 14 residues. V shed 6 bases and J 11 bases; nucleotides not matched to a gene: 7. The germline CDR1 and CDR2 sequences are MNHEY and SVGAGI. DNA for the CDR3: TGTGCCAGCAGCCTGGGACAGGGGTTGCCACCCCTCCACTTT. Translating gives CASSLGQGLPPLHF.